This T cell receptor beta chain derives from a study of T-cell reconstitution after alpha-beta-depleted transplantation in children. Per germline, CDR1 ENHRY and CDR2 SYGVKD. Between the trimmed V and J ends, which lost 4 bases and 1 base, there was a span of 9 bases. The CDR3 length is 14 residues. The authors prepared the TCRbeta library with unique molecular identifiers. TCRdb reprocessed the PCR reads via MiXCR and lists one record per CDR3 protein. The sample has around 120,000 distinct CDR3 sequences, more than 20% seen once. This specimen was PBMCs, mostly from graft donor cells, taken 180 days after TCRalphabeta/CD19-depleted stem cell transplant. The TCR was taken from a male patient aged 2-9 years who had a stem cell transplant for chronic granulomatous disease, so the T cells may come from the graft donor. The rearrangement links TRBV10-3 to TRBJ2-3; possible D gene TRBD2, 6 bases. The CDR3 DNA sequence: TGTGCCATCAGTGTGGGGGGAGGCACAGATACGCAGTATTTT. It encodes CAISVGGGTDTQYF.